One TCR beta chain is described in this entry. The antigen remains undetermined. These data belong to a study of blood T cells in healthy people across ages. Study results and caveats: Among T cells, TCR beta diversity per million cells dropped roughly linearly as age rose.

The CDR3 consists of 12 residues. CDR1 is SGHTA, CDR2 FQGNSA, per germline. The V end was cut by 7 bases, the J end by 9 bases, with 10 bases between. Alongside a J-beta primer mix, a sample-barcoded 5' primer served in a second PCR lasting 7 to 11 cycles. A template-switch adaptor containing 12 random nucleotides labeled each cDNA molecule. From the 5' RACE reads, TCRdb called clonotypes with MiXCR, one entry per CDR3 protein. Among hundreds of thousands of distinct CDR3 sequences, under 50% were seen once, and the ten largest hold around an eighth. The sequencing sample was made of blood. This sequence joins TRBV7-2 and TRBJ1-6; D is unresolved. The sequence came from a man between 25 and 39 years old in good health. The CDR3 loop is CASNWSFSPLHF. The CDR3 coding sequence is TGTGCCAGCAACTGGAGCTTTTCACCCCTCCACTTT.